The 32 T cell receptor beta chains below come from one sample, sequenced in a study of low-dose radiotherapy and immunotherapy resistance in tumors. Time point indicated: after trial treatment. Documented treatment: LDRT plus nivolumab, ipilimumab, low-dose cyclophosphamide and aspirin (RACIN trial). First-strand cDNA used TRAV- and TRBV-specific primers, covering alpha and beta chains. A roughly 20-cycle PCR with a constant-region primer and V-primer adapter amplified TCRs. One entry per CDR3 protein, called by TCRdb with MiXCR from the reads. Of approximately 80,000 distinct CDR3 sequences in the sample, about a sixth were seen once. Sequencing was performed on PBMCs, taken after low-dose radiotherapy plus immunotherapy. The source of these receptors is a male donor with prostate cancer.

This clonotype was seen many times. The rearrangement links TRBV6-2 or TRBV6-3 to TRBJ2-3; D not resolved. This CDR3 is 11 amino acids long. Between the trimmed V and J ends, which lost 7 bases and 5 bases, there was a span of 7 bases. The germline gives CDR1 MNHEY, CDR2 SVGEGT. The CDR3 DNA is TGTGCCAGCACCGACGGAGATACGCAGTATTTT. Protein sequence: CASTDGDTQYF.

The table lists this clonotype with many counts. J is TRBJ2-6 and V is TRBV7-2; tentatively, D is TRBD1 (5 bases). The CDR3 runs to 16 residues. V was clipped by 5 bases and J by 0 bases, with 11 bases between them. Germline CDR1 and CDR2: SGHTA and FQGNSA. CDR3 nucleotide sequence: TGTGCCAGCAGCACAGGACGGAACTCTGGGGCCAACGTCCTGACTTTC. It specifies CASSTGRNSGANVLTF.

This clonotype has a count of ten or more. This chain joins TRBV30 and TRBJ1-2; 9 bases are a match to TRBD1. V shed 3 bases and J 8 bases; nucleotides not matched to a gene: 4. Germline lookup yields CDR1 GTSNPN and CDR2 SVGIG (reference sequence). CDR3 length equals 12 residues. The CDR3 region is CAWSRDRAGYTF. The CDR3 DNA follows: TGTGCCTGGAGCCGGGACAGGGCAGGCTACACCTTC.

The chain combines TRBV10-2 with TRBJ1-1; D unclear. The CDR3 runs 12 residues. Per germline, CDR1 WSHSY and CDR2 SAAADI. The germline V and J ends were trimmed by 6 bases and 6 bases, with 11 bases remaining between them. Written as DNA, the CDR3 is TGCGCCAGCAGCGACGGCCTGGCTGAAGCTTTCTTT. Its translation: CASSDGLAEAFF.

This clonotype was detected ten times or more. CDR3 residues: CASSPPNEGYEQYF. CDR3 nucleotides: TGTGCCAGCTCACCACCGAATGAAGGATACGAGCAGTACTTC. J is TRBJ2-7 and V is TRBV18; D gene unclear. The CDR3 sequence is 14 residues long. V lost 0 bases and J lost 4, with 10 bases in between. Germline values: CDR1 KGHSH, CDR2 LQKENI.

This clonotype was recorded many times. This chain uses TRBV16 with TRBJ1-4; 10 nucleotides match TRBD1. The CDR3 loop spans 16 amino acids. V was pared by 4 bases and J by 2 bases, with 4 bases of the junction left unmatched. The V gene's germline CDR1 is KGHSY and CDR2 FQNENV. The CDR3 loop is CASSPDRGRTNEKLFF. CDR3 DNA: TGTGCCAGCAGCCCCGACAGGGGGCGGACTAATGAAAAACTGTTTTTT.

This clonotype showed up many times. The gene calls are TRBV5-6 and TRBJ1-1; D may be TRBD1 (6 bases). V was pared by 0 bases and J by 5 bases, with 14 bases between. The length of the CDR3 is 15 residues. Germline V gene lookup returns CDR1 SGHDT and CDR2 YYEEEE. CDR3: CASSLGGAHGTEAFF. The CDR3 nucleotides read TGTGCCAGCAGCTTGGGGGGGGCGCATGGTACTGAAGCTTTCTTT.

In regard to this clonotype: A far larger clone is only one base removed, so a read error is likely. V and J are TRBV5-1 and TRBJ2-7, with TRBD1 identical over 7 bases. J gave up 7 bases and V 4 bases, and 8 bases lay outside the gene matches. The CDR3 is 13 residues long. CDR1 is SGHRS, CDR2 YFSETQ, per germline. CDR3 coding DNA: TGCGCCAGCAGCGTAAGGGACAGCGGTGAGCAGTACTTC. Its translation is CASSVRDSGEQYF.

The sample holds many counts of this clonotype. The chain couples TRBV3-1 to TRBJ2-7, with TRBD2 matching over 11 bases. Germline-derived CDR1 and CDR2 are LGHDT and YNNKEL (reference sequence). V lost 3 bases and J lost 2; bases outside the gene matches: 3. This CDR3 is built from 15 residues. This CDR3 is CASSQSGLAAYEQYF. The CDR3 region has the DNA TGTGCCAGCAGCCAGTCGGGACTAGCGGCCTACGAGCAGTACTTC.

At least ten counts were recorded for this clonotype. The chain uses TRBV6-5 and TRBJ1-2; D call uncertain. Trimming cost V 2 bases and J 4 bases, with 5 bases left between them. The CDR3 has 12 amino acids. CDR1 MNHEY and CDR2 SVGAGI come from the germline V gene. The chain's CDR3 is CASSYGVYGYTF. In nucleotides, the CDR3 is TGTGCCAGCAGTTACGGGGTCTATGGCTACACCTTC.

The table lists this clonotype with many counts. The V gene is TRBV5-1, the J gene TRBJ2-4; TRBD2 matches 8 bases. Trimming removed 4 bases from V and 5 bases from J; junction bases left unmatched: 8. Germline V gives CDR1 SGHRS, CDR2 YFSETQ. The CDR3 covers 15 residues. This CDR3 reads CASSPKLAVENIQYF. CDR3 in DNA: TGCGCCAGCAGCCCAAAACTAGCGGTAGAAAACATTCAGTACTTC.

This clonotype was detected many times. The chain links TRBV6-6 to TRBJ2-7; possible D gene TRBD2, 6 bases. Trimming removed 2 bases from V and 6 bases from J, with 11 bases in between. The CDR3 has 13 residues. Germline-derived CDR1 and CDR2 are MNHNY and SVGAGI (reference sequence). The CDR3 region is CASSYAGGGEQYF. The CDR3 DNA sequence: TGTGCCAGCAGTTACGCCGGGGGAGGCGAGCAGTACTTC.

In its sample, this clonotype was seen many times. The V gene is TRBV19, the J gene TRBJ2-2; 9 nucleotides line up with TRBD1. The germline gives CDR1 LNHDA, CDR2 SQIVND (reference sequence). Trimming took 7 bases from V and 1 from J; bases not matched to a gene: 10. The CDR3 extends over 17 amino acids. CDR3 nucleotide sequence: TGTGCCAGTATCCAGACAGGGGGAGCGGGGAACACCGGGGAGCTGTTTTTT. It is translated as CASIQTGGAGNTGELFF.

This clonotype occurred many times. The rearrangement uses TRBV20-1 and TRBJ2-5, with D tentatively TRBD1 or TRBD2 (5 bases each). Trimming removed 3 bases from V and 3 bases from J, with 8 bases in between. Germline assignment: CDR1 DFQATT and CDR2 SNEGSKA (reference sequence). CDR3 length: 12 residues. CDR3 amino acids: CSARGREETQYF. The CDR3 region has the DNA TGCAGTGCTAGGGGACGAGAAGAGACCCAGTACTTC.

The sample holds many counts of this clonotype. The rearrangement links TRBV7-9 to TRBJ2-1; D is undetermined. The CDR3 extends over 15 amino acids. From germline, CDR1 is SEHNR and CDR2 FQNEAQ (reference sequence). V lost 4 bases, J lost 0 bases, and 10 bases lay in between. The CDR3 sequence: CASSSDGSSYNEQFF. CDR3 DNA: TGTGCCAGCAGCTCGGACGGAAGCTCCTACAATGAGCAGTTCTTC. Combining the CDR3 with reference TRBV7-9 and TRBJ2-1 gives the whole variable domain DTGVSQNPRHKITKRGQNVTFRCDPISEHNRLYWYRQTLGQGPEFLTYFQNEAQLEKSRLLSDRFSAERPKGSFSTLEIQRTEQGDSAMYLCASSSDGSSYNEQFFGPGTRLTVL.

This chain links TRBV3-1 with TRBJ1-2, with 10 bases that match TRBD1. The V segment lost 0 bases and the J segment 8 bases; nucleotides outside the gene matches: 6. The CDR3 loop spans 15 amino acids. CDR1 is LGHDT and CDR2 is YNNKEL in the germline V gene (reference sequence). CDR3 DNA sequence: TGTGCCAGCAGCCAAGACGGGACAGGGGAGAGGGGCTACACCTTC. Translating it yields CASSQDGTGERGYTF.

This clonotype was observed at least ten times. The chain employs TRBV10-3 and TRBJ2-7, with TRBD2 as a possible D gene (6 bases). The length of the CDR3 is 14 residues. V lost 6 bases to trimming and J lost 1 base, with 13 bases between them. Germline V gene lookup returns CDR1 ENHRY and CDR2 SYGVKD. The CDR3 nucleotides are TGTGCCATCAGAGGGACTTCCATATCCTACGAGCAGTACTTC. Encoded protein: CAIRGTSISYEQYF.

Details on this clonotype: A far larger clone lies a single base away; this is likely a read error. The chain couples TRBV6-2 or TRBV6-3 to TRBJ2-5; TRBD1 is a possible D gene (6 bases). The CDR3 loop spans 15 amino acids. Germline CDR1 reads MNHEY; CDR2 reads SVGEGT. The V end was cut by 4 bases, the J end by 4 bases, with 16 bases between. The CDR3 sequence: CASSSTLRGLETQYF. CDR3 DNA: TGTGCCAGCAGTTCAACCCTCAGGGGCCTAGAGACCCAGTACTTC.

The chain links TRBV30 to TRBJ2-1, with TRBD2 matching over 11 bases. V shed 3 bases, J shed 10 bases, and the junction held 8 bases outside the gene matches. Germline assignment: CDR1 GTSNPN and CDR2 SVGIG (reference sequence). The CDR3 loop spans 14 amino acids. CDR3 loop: CAWRKLAGASEQFF. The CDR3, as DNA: TGTGCCTGGAGAAAACTAGCGGGAGCCTCGGAGCAGTTCTTC.

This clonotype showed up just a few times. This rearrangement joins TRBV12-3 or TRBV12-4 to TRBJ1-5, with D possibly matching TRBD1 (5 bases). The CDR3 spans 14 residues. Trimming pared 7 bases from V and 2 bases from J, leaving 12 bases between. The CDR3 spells CASNGGVGNQPQHF. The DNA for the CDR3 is TGTGCCAGCAACGGAGGGGTGGGCAATCAGCCCCAGCATTTT.

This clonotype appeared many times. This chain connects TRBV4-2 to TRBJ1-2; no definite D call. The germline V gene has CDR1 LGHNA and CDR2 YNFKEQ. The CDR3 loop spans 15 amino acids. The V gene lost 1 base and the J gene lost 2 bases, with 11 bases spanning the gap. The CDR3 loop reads CASSQVDTRNYGYTF. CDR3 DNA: TGTGCCAGCAGCCAAGTCGACACACGGAACTATGGCTACACCTTC.

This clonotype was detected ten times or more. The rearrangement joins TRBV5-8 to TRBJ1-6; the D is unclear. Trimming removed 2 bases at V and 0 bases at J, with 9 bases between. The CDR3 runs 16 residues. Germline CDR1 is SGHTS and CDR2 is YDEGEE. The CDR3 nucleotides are TGTGCCAGCAGCTTCGATCCGAGCTCCTATAATTCACCCCTCCACTTT. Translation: CASSFDPSSYNSPLHF.

For the CDR3, the DNA is TGTGCCAGCAGCGCTCGTGACAGAAACACTGAAGCTTTCTTT. Its translation is CASSARDRNTEAFF. J is TRBJ1-1 and V is TRBV9, with a possible D match to TRBD1 (5 bases). Germline values: CDR1 SGDLS, CDR2 YYNGEE. V was trimmed by 3 bases and J by 2 bases, leaving 11 bases between them. The CDR3 contains 14 residues. Supplemented by reference TRBV9 and TRBJ1-1, the full variable domain reads DSGVTQTPKHLITATGQRVTLRCSPRSGDLSVYWYQQSLDQGLQFLIQYYNGEERAKGNILERFSAQQFPDLHSELNLSSLELGDSALYFCASSARDRNTEAFFGQGTRLTVV.

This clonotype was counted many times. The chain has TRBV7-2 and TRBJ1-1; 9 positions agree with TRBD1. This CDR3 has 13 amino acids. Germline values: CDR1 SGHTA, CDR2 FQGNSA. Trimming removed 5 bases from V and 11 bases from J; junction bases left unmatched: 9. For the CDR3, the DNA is TGTGCCAGCAGCCCACGACAGGGGGGCAGTGCTTTCTTT. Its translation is CASSPRQGGSAFF.

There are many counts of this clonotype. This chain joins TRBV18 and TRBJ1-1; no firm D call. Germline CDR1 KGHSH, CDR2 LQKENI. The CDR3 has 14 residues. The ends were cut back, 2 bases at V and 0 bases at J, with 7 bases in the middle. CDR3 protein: CASSPAGMNTEAFF. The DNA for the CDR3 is TGTGCCAGCTCACCAGCTGGAATGAACACTGAAGCTTTCTTT.

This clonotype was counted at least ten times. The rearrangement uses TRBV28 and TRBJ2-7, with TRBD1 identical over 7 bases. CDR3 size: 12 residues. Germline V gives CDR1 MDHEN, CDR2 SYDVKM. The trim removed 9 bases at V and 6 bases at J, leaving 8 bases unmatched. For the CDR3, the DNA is TGTGCCAGTAGAGGGGGCTTGGGCGAGCAGTACTTC. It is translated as CASRGGLGEQYF.

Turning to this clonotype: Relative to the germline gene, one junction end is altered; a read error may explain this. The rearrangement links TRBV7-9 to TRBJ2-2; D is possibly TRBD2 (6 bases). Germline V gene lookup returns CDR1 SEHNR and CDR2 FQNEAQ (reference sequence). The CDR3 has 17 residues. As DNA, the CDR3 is TGTGCCTGCACCCTTCCACTTGCCGGGGAGAACACCGGGGAGGTGTTTTTT. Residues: CACTLPLAGENTGEVFF.

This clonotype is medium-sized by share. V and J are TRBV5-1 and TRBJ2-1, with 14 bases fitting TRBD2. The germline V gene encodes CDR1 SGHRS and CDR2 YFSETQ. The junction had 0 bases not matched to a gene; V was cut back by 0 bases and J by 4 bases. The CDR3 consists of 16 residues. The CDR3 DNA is TGCGCCAGCAGCTTGGGGACTAGCGGGAGGTACAATGAGCAGTTCTTC. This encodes CASSLGTSGRYNEQFF.

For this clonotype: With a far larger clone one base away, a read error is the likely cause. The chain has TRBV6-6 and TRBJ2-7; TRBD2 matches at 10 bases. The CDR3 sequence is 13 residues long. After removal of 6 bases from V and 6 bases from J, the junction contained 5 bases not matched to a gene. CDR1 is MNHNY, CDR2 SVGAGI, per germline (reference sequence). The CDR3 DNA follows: TGTGCCAGCAGAATAGCGGGAGGTTGCGAGCAGTACTTC. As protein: CASRIAGGCEQYF.

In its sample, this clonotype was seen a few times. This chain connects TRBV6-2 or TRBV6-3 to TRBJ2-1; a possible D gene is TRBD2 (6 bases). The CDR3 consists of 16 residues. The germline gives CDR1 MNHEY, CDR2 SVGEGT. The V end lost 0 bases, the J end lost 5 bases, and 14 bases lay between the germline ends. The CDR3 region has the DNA TGTGCCAGCAGTTACTCGGGTCGGGAGATTGACAATGAGCAGTTCTTC. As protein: CASSYSGREIDNEQFF.

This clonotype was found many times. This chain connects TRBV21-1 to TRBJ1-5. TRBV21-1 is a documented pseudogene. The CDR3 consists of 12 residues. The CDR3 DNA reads TGTGCCAGCCGAGGAGCCAATCAGCCCCAGCATTTT. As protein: CASRGANQPQHF.

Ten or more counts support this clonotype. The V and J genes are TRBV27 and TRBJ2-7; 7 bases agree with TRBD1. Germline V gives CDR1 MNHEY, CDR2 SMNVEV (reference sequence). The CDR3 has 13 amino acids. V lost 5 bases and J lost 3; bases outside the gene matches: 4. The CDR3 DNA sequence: TGTGCCAGCAGTCCGGGACAGTACTACGAGCAGTACTTC. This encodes CASSPGQYYEQYF.